A selection of T cell receptor beta chains follows, all from one sample in a study of T-cell memory formation after mild COVID-19. One entry per CDR3 protein, called by TCRdb with MiXCR from the 5' RACE reads. The table records some 350,000 distinct CDR3 sequences, more than 15% of them present only once. Sequenced material: PBMCs or a T cell subset sorted from them (not recorded which). Source of these receptors: a young man who had mild COVID-19 (a few samples of this study predate the infection). Cell type and time point are not known. The CDR3 runs from the conserved cysteine through the conserved F or W. The order of the fields is CDR3 length, V gene, clone size, D gene, J gene, CDR3 protein, CDR3 DNA. A D gene is named only where the DNA matches it firmly. Clone size is not always given. Where it is, it says once, few, many or a class for expanded clones.

length: 15
V: TRBV4-3
size: -
D: TRBD1
J: TRBJ1-5
CDR3: CASSPKPGGDQPQHF
DNA: TGCGCCAGCAGCCCTAAACCAGGGGGCGATCAGCCCCAGCATTTT

length: 14
V: TRBV6-5
size: few
D: -
J: TRBJ2-1
CDR3: CASSPRRGANEQFF
DNA: TGTGCCAGCAGTCCTCGGCGGGGAGCCAATGAGCAGTTCTTC

length: 14
V: TRBV18
size: -
D: -
J: TRBJ2-3
CDR3: CASSPVRSTDTQYF
DNA: TGTGCCAGCTCACCAGTCAGAAGCACAGATACGCAGTATTTT

length: 13
V: TRBV12-3/TRBV12-4
size: -
D: -
J: TRBJ2-2
CDR3: CAVRGPNTGELFF
DNA: TGTGCCGTTCGGGGGCCGAACACCGGGGAGCTGTTTTTT

length: 15
V: TRBV3-1
size: few
D: TRBD2
J: TRBJ2-5
CDR3: CASSWTSGRRETQYF
DNA: TGTGCCAGCAGCTGGACTAGCGGTCGGCGGGAGACCCAGTACTTC

length: 14
V: TRBV2
size: few
D: -
J: TRBJ2-3
CDR3: CASSRDSGWDTQYF
DNA: TGTGCCAGCAGTCGCGACTCGGGGTGGGATACGCAGTATTTT

length: 15
V: TRBV5-1
size: -
D: -
J: TRBJ1-1
CDR3: CASSPGTRIGTEAFF
DNA: TGCGCCAGCAGCCCCGGGACAAGGATCGGGACTGAAGCTTTCTTT

length: 14
V: TRBV4-1
size: -
D: -
J: TRBJ2-7
CDR3: CASSQDRYLYEQYF
DNA: TGCGCCAGCAGCCAAGATAGATATCTATACGAGCAGTACTTC

length: 13
V: TRBV20-1
size: few
D: -
J: TRBJ2-3
CDR3: CSASGDSTDTQYF
DNA: TGCAGTGCTAGCGGGGACTCAACAGATACGCAGTATTTT

length: 15
V: TRBV5-1
size: -
D: -
J: TRBJ2-3
CDR3: CASSLTSPGEDTQYF
DNA: TGCGCCAGCAGCTTGACTAGCCCCGGGGAAGATACGCAGTATTTT

length: 13
V: TRBV7-3
size: many
D: -
J: TRBJ2-2
CDR3: CASSLTDTGELFF
DNA: TGTGCCAGCAGCTTAACAGACACCGGGGAGCTGTTTTTT

length: 15
V: TRBV5-4
size: many
D: TRBD2
J: TRBJ2-5
CDR3: CASSLPSGIQETQYF
DNA: TGTGCCAGCAGCTTACCTAGCGGGATTCAAGAGACCCAGTACTTC

length: 13
V: TRBV5-1
size: many
D: -
J: TRBJ2-5
CDR3: CASSWTRIETQYF
DNA: TGCGCCAGCAGCTGGACTCGAATAGAGACCCAGTACTTC

length: 15
V: TRBV6-2/TRBV6-3
size: few
D: TRBD2
J: TRBJ2-1
CDR3: CASTSPVRGRDEQFF
DNA: TGTGCCAGCACTTCCCCTGTACGGGGGAGGGATGAGCAGTTCTTC

length: 14
V: TRBV6-1
size: few
D: -
J: TRBJ2-5
CDR3: CASSEWAPEETQYF
DNA: TGTGCCAGCAGTGAATGGGCGCCGGAAGAGACCCAGTACTTC

length: 15
V: TRBV28
size: few
D: -
J: TRBJ2-5
CDR3: CASSSPPQYQETQYF
DNA: TGTGCCAGCAGTTCCCCCCCCCAATACCAAGAGACCCAGTACTTC

length: 14
V: TRBV7-9
size: few
D: TRBD1
J: TRBJ1-1
CDR3: CASSDTGVGTEAFF
DNA: TGTGCCAGCAGCGATACAGGGGTCGGCACTGAAGCTTTCTTT

length: 12
V: TRBV5-1
size: few
D: -
J: TRBJ2-1
CDR3: CASSLARGSPFF
DNA: TGCGCCAGCAGCTTGGCCCGGGGCTCCCCGTTCTTC

length: 16
V: TRBV6-1
size: -
D: TRBD1
J: TRBJ1-6
CDR3: CASSGQTGRGNSPLHF
DNA: TGTGCCAGCAGTGGACAGACAGGGAGAGGTAATTCACCCCTCCACTTT

length: 13
V: TRBV7-2
size: few
D: -
J: TRBJ2-7
CDR3: CASSLAHNYEQYF
DNA: TGTGCCAGCAGCTTAGCGCACAACTACGAGCAGTACTTC

length: 18
V: TRBV20-1
size: -
D: TRBD2
J: TRBJ2-1
CDR3: CSARATGGLAGGRNEQFF
DNA: TGCAGTGCTAGAGCGACGGGAGGACTAGCGGGAGGTCGCAATGAGCAGTTCTTC

length: 13
V: TRBV6-6
size: few
D: -
J: TRBJ1-5
CDR3: CASSYFSNQPQHF
DNA: TGTGCCAGCAGTTACTTCTCAAATCAGCCCCAGCATTTT

length: 16
V: TRBV20-1
size: -
D: -
J: TRBJ2-4
CDR3: CSVEDLGSTGSNIQYF
DNA: TGCAGTGTGGAGGATCTGGGTTCAACAGGGTCAAACATTCAGTACTTC

length: 18
V: TRBV7-9
size: -
D: TRBD1
J: TRBJ1-1
CDR3: CASSPRQGRIKMNTEAFF
DNA: TGTGCCAGCAGCCCCCGACAGGGCCGGATCAAGATGAACACTGAAGCTTTCTTT

length: 19
V: TRBV7-9
size: -
D: TRBD2
J: TRBJ2-6
CDR3: CASSLAWGGLETGANVLTF
DNA: TGTGCCAGCAGCTTAGCCTGGGGAGGGTTAGAAACTGGGGCCAACGTCCTGACTTTC

length: 14
V: TRBV12-3/TRBV12-4
size: few
D: -
J: TRBJ2-5
CDR3: CASTPPSGSETQYF
DNA: TGTGCCAGCACCCCCCCCTCAGGCTCGGAGACCCAGTACTTC

length: 16
V: TRBV5-1
size: few
D: TRBD2
J: TRBJ2-3
CDR3: CASSSNSGSTTDTQYF
DNA: TGCGCCAGCAGCTCCAATAGCGGGAGTACCACAGATACGCAGTATTTT

length: 14
V: TRBV7-3
size: -
D: -
J: TRBJ2-1
CDR3: CASSPLPAGDEQFF
DNA: TGTGCCAGCAGCCCCCTGCCGGCAGGGGATGAGCAGTTCTTC

length: 14
V: TRBV4-1
size: many
D: -
J: TRBJ1-1
CDR3: CASRSLTRNTEAFF
DNA: TGCGCCAGCAGGAGCCTCACACGCAACACTGAAGCTTTCTTT

length: 13
V: TRBV6-6
size: -
D: -
J: TRBJ2-4
CDR3: CASSYRQENIQYF
DNA: TGTGCCAGCAGTTACCGACAGGAAAACATTCAGTACTTC

length: 13
V: TRBV4-1
size: many
D: -
J: TRBJ1-1
CDR3: CASSQVGLAEAFF
DNA: TGCGCCAGCAGCCAAGTAGGGCTAGCTGAAGCTTTCTTT

length: 14
V: TRBV28
size: -
D: TRBD2
J: TRBJ2-3
CDR3: CASSFLAGTDTQYF
DNA: TGTGCCAGCAGTTTTCTAGCGGGGACAGATACGCAGTATTTT

length: 15
V: TRBV5-5
size: -
D: TRBD1
J: TRBJ1-6
CDR3: CASSWGTGSHSPLHF
DNA: TGTGCCAGCAGCTGGGGGACAGGGTCGCATTCACCCCTCCACTTT

length: 16
V: TRBV9
size: few
D: -
J: TRBJ1-4
CDR3: CASSERGTGYNEKLFF
DNA: TGTGCCAGCAGCGAGAGGGGTACGGGTTACAATGAAAAACTGTTTTTT

length: 15
V: TRBV29-1
size: few
D: -
J: TRBJ2-1
CDR3: CSVDPGAYRYNEQFF
DNA: TGCAGCGTTGATCCGGGGGCCTATCGGTATAATGAGCAGTTCTTC

length: 15
V: TRBV6-1
size: few
D: TRBD2
J: TRBJ2-3
CDR3: CASSIAGAFTDTQYF
DNA: TGTGCCAGCAGTATAGCGGGGGCCTTCACAGATACGCAGTATTTT

length: 16
V: TRBV5-4
size: -
D: -
J: TRBJ1-6
CDR3: CASSLARTGKGAPLHF
DNA: TGTGCCAGCAGCTTGGCCCGCACAGGGAAAGGGGCACCCCTCCACTTT

length: 15
V: TRBV5-5
size: -
D: -
J: TRBJ2-3
CDR3: CASTLEGNPTDTQYF
DNA: TGTGCCAGCACCCTGGAGGGGAACCCCACAGATACGCAGTATTTT

length: 15
V: TRBV7-6
size: -
D: -
J: TRBJ1-6
CDR3: CASSPQSSYNSPLHF
DNA: TGTGCCAGCAGCCCCCAGAGCTCCTATAATTCACCCCTCCACTTT

length: 15
V: TRBV29-1
size: few
D: TRBD1
J: TRBJ1-1
CDR3: CSVGGTGDMNTEAFF
DNA: TGCAGCGTTGGCGGGACAGGGGATATGAACACTGAAGCTTTCTTT

length: 12
V: TRBV20-1
size: few
D: -
J: TRBJ2-5
CDR3: CSASTDQETQYF
DNA: TGCAGTGCCTCGACAGACCAAGAGACCCAGTACTTC

length: 15
V: TRBV7-8
size: many
D: TRBD1
J: TRBJ2-1
CDR3: CASSLTGTDDNEQFF
DNA: TGTGCCAGCAGCTTGACCGGGACAGATGACAATGAGCAGTTCTTC